The clone carrying this T cell receptor beta chain was observed once. This sample is part of a study of blood T cell repertoires in COVID-19. Study-wide background: Specimens from acute and convalescent COVID-19 originated in the United States, Italy and Spain. T cells, B-cell-depleted T cells, or PBMCs supplied cDNA or gDNA.

How the authors handled the data: Estimated nucleated cell counts came from reference gene primer amplification. Libraries were prepared by immunoSEQ multiplex PCR; TCRdb keeps only in-frame clonotypes and omits some of them. V and J calls and clone size follow that table, whereas D and trimming were derived from the DNA. The table lists about 120,000 clones, 82% of them singletons. This CDR3 contains 14 residues. From germline, CDR1 is SGHNT and CDR2 YENEEA. Trimming shortened V by 5 bases and J by 3 bases, and 8 bases separated the two germline ends. Sequenced: peripheral blood. The chain couples TRBV11-3 to TRBJ1-6; D not resolved. The receptor was derived from a woman in her seventies with acute or convalescent COVID-19. CDR3 DNA: TGTGCCAGCAGCGGGAGCGTCTATAATTCACCCCTCCACTTT. Residues: CASSGSVYNSPLHF.